This passage covers 32 T cell receptor beta chains from one sample sequenced in a study of Ad26.COV2.S vaccination and SARS-CoV-2 variants. Treatment of the sample: some 20 received Ad26.COV2.S at low or high dose, single or two shots; about 5 received placebo; per-sample allocation not given. Day 63 following the first vaccine or placebo injection was when the samples were taken. Assay: immunoSEQ multiplex PCR; the TCRdb copy retains only in-frame clones and omits some. The table records roughly 390,000 clones, less than 90% of them present only once. Sequencing was performed on peripheral blood, taken in a trial of Ad26.COV2.S vaccine versus placebo. The origin of the receptors is a person aged 18-60 years who received the Ad26.COV2.S COVID-19 vaccine or a placebo.

This clone has a single count. CDR3 bases: TGTGCCAGCAGCTTGGGAGACGGTGGGCAAGAGACCCAGTACTTC. Its protein product is CASSLGDGGQETQYF. The chain joins TRBV5-4 to TRBJ2-5, with D unresolved. CDR3 size: 15 residues. V shed 0 bases and J shed 2 bases, with 11 bases lying between them. The germline gives CDR1 SGHNT, CDR2 YYREEE (reference sequence).

V is TRBV30 and J is TRBJ1-1, with no clear D. This CDR3 spans 14 amino acids. The germline V gene encodes CDR1 GTSNPN and CDR2 SVGIG (reference sequence). V shed 4 bases and J shed 0 bases, with 12 bases lying between them. CDR3 in DNA: TGTGCCTGGACCCCTACCGTTATGAACACTGAAGCTTTCTTT. It translates to CAWTPTVMNTEAFF. The entire variable domain, with the rest obtained from reference TRBV30 and TRBJ1-1, is as follows: SQTIHQWPATLVQPVGSPLSLECTVEGTSNPNLYWYRQAAGRGLQLLFYSVGIGQISSEVPQNLSASRPQDRQFILSSKKLLLSDSGFYLCAWTPTVMNTEAFFGQGTRLTVV.

This clone was counted once. V usage is TRBV7-8 and J usage is TRBJ1-3; D unresolved. This CDR3 region has 13 residues. The germline gives CDR1 SGHVS, CDR2 FQNEAQ. The V gene lost 1 base and the J gene lost 3 bases, with 4 bases spanning the gap. In DNA, the CDR3 is TGTGCCAGCAGCTTAGGATTTGGAAACACCATATATTTT. It translates to CASSLGFGNTIYF.

The chain has TRBV6-5 and TRBJ2-7; TRBD1 is a possible D gene (6 bases). The V and J ends lost 6 bases and 0 bases respectively, with 12 bases between them. The germline V gene encodes CDR1 MNHEY and CDR2 SVGAGI. This CDR3 spans 14 amino acids. CDR3 protein: CASSPGQFSYEQYF. The CDR3 DNA reads TGTGCCAGCAGCCCCGGACAGTTCTCCTACGAGCAGTACTTC.

V is TRBV4-1 and J is TRBJ2-7; 7 bases are a match to TRBD1. Germline V gene data show CDR1 as MGHRA and CDR2 as YSYEKL. The V segment lost 1 base and the J segment 3 bases; nucleotides outside the gene matches: 3. The CDR3 loop spans 14 amino acids. The CDR3 is CASSQVQGIYEQYF. DNA for the CDR3: TGCGCCAGCAGCCAAGTACAGGGGATCTACGAGCAGTACTTC.

A few counts support this clone. This sequence joins TRBV19 and TRBJ2-2; TRBD1 matches 8 bases. The J segment lost 5 bases and the V segment lost 4 bases, leaving 6 bases of the junction unmatched. There are 15 residues in the CDR3. Germline CDR1 is LNHDA and CDR2 is SQIVND (reference sequence). The CDR3 DNA reads TGTGCCAGTAGTAAGGACAGGGAGAATACCGGGGAGCTGTTTTTT. Encoded protein: CASSKDRENTGELFF.

This clone was picked up one time. The chain uses TRBV2 and TRBJ2-2, with D possibly being TRBD1 (6 bases). This CDR3 has 16 amino acids. Trimming removed 0 bases at V and 6 bases at J, with 14 bases between. CDR1 SNHLY and CDR2 FYNNEI come from the germline V gene. Written as DNA, the CDR3 is TGTGCCAGCAGTGAAGCGGGGGCCCTGCCTTCCGGGGAGCTGTTTTTT. Amino acids: CASSEAGALPSGELFF.

The V and J genes are TRBV12-3 or TRBV12-4 and TRBJ2-2; 8 bases line up with TRBD1. V lost 5 bases, J lost 6 bases, and 2 bases stayed unmatched. This CDR3 contains 13 residues. Here the CDR3 reads CASSPDRAGELFF. The DNA for the CDR3 is TGTGCCAGCAGTCCGGACAGGGCCGGGGAGCTGTTTTTT.

The chain recombines TRBV21-1 with TRBJ1-4; the D call of TRBD1 is as the table states it, not checked on the DNA. TRBV21-1 constitutes a pseudogene. The CDR3 has 17 residues. CDR3 nucleotide sequence: TGTGCCAGCAGCAATACCCCCCGACAGGCCTTCTATGAAAAACTGTTTTTT. It encodes CASSNTPRQAFYEKLFF.

The V call is TRBV10-3, the J call TRBJ1-1, with 8 bases matching TRBD1. The V segment lost 6 bases and the J segment 3 bases; nucleotides outside the gene matches: 3. CDR3 length: 13 amino acids. Per germline, CDR1 ENHRY and CDR2 SYGVKD. CDR3 coding DNA: TGTGCCATCAGAAAGACAGGGGACACTGAAGCTTTCTTT. This translates into CAIRKTGDTEAFF.

CDR3 region: CASKQWSSYNSPLHF. CDR3 nucleotides: TGTGCCAGCAAGCAGTGGAGCTCCTATAATTCACCCCTCCACTTT. V is TRBV27 and J is TRBJ1-6; no reliable D call. V was trimmed by 7 bases and J by 0 bases, leaving 10 bases between them. This CDR3 is 15 amino acids long. Germline loops: CDR1 MNHEY, CDR2 SMNVEV (reference sequence).

The chain carries TRBV5-4 and TRBJ2-1, with 11 bases lining up with TRBD2. This CDR3 has 15 residues. CDR1 and CDR2 (germline): SGHNT, YYREEE (reference sequence). With V trimmed by 0 bases and J by 7 bases, 3 bases remained unmatched. CDR3 sequence: CASSLELAGENEQFF. The CDR3 bases are TGTGCCAGCAGCTTGGAACTAGCGGGGGAAAATGAGCAGTTCTTC.

This clone was detected only once. This rearrangement joins TRBV3-1 (or the pseudogene TRBV3-2) to TRBJ1-6, with 7 bases identical to TRBD1. Germline assignment: CDR1 LGHDT and CDR2 YNNKEL (reference sequence). V dropped 1 base and J dropped 7; count of bases not matched to a gene: 1. The CDR3 has 14 residues. The CDR3 DNA reads as TGTGCCAGCAGCCAAGGACAGGGAAATTCACCCCTCCACTTT. It translates to CASSQGQGNSPLHF.

The chain recombines TRBV18 with TRBJ1-2; 7 bases agree with TRBD1. The CDR3 spans 14 residues. Losses at the gene ends were 5 bases for V and 5 bases for J; bases not matched to a gene: 8. CDR1 is KGHSH and CDR2 is LQKENI in the germline V gene. In nucleotides, the CDR3 is TGTGCCAGCTCAGCGTCAGGGGGACCATATGGCTACACCTTC. Translated, it gives CASSASGGPYGYTF.

The chain uses TRBV7-2 and TRBJ1-2; D not certain. Per the germline V gene, CDR1 is SGHTA and CDR2 is FQGNSA. V was clipped by 5 bases and J by 4 bases, with 14 bases between them. This CDR3 is 14 amino acids long. The chain's CDR3 is CASSRPLRFYGYTF. The CDR3 nucleotides are TGTGCCAGCAGCCGTCCCCTCCGGTTCTATGGCTACACCTTC. The complete variable domain, with remaining parts taken from reference TRBV7-2 and TRBJ1-2, reads GAGVSQSPSNKVTEKGKDVELRCDPISGHTALYWYRQSLGQGLEFLIYFQGNSAPDKSGLPSDRFSAERTGGSVSTLTIQRTQQEDSAVYLCASSRPLRFYGYTFGSGTRLTVV.

The chain recombines TRBV10-3 with TRBJ1-1; D is perhaps TRBD1 (6 bases). The ends were cut back, 7 bases at V and 0 bases at J, with 12 bases in the middle. This CDR3 region has 14 residues. Germline CDR1 reads ENHRY; CDR2 reads SYGVKD. DNA of the CDR3: TGTGCCATCATGGGGGCAGGGTTGAACACTGAAGCTTTCTTT. Protein product: CAIMGAGLNTEAFF.

The chain joins TRBV5-4 to TRBJ2-3; maybe TRBD2 (6 bases). Trimming removed 2 bases at V and 8 bases at J, with 18 bases between. CDR3 length: 15 residues. The germline CDR1 and CDR2 sequences are SGHNT and YYREEE (reference sequence). CDR3 in amino acids: CASSFFGDFASTQYF. The CDR3 nucleotides are TGTGCCAGCAGCTTCTTCGGGGACTTTGCATCTACGCAGTATTTT. Supplemented by reference TRBV5-4 and TRBJ2-3, the full variable domain reads ETGVTQSPTHLIKTRGQQVTLRCSSQSGHNTVSWYQQALGQGPQFIFQYYREEENGRGNFPPRFSGLQFPNYSSELNVNALELDDSALYLCASSFFGDFASTQYFGPGTRLTVL.

The rearrangement links TRBV30 to TRBJ1-2; no firm D call. The CDR3 has 10 amino acids. Germline V lookup: CDR1 GTSNPN, CDR2 SVGIG (reference sequence). Trimming cost V 5 bases and J 4 bases, with 5 bases left between them. Here the CDR3 reads CAWEGYGYTF. CDR3 bases: TGTGCCTGGGAGGGCTATGGCTACACCTTC.

The chain uses TRBV6-6 and TRBJ1-4; 10 bases map to TRBD1. Unmatched junction bases numbered 10, after V lost 7 bases and J lost 5 bases. Germline values: CDR1 MNHNY, CDR2 SVGAGI (reference sequence). The CDR3 extends over 16 amino acids. The CDR3: CASTDKVDRGNEKLFF. DNA for the CDR3: TGTGCCAGCACCGACAAAGTGGACAGGGGGAATGAAAAACTGTTTTTT.

The chain is built from TRBV11-2 and TRBJ1-1, with D perhaps TRBD1 (5 bases). The V gene lost 5 bases and the J gene lost 2 bases, with 15 bases spanning the gap. The germline CDR1 and CDR2 sequences are SGHAT and FQNNGV. This CDR3 region has 15 residues. CDR3 nucleotides: TGTGCCAGCAGCAAGGGACGCCAAGAAAACACTGAAGCTTTCTTT. Its translation is CASSKGRQENTEAFF.

The CDR3 sequence is CASSFHDRDISYGYTF. CDR3 DNA sequence: TGTGCCAGCAGCTTCCACGACAGGGATATTAGCTATGGCTACACCTTC. J is TRBJ1-2 and V is TRBV13; TRBD1 aligns across 7 bases. The CDR3 runs to 16 residues. The V gene's germline CDR1 is PRHDT and CDR2 FYEKMQ (reference sequence). The V and J ends lost 3 bases and 4 bases, in that order; junction bases with no gene match: 11.

V and J are TRBV5-1 and TRBJ2-3, with unresolved D. There are 13 residues in the CDR3. Trimming took 3 bases from V and 2 from J, leaving 7 bases between them. Germline lookup yields CDR1 SGHRS and CDR2 YFSETQ. CDR3 protein: CASSSQLTDTQYF. The CDR3 nucleotides are TGCGCCAGCAGCTCCCAGCTCACAGATACGCAGTATTTT.

This sequence joins TRBV7-9 and TRBJ2-2; D unclear. The V gene's germline CDR1 is SEHNR and CDR2 FQNEAQ (reference sequence). Trimming removed 3 bases from V and 3 bases from J, with 8 bases in between. CDR3 length: 14 residues. The CDR3 is CASSLPEDTGELFF. The CDR3 region has the DNA TGTGCCAGCAGCTTGCCAGAGGACACCGGGGAGCTGTTTTTT.

V is TRBV19 and J is TRBJ1-5; a weak D match, TRBD1 (5 bases). CDR1 is LNHDA and CDR2 is SQIVND in the germline V gene (reference sequence). The CDR3 extends over 14 amino acids. Trimming took off 4 bases at V and 2 bases at J, with 9 bases between the two ends. The CDR3 bases are TGTGCCAGTAGTAAGACAGTCGGCAATCAGCCCCAGCATTTT. The encoded protein is CASSKTVGNQPQHF.

The chain combines TRBV6-2 or TRBV6-3 with TRBJ2-2; no clear D gene. CDR1 MNHEY and CDR2 SVGEGT come from the germline V gene. The ends were cut back, 4 bases at V and 0 bases at J, with 9 bases in the middle. The CDR3 is made up of 15 amino acids. In DNA, the CDR3 is TGTGCCAGCAGTTTCAGATTAGCGAACACCGGGGAGCTGTTTTTT. Its protein is CASSFRLANTGELFF.

The J gene is TRBJ2-7, the V gene TRBV13, with D maybe TRBD1 (5 bases). The germline CDR1 and CDR2 sequences are PRHDT and FYEKMQ (reference sequence). The CDR3 is made up of 14 amino acids. V gave up 5 bases and J gave up 3 bases, with 14 bases separating them. The chain's CDR3 is CASSPGHFGYEQYF. CDR3 DNA: TGTGCCAGCAGCCCCGGACATTTCGGCTACGAGCAGTACTTC.

The V and J genes are TRBV6-2 or TRBV6-3 and TRBJ2-7; 10 bases fit TRBD2. This CDR3 is 12 amino acids long. Looked up from germline, CDR1 is MNHEY and CDR2 is SVGEGT. CDR3 coding DNA: TGTGCCAGCAGTAACCAGCGGGGGGGGCTTCAAGTC. This encodes CASSNQRGGLQV.

This chain links TRBV27 with TRBJ1-6, with TRBD1 matching 10 bases. The ends lost 3 bases at V and 8 bases at J; junction bases unmatched: 1. The CDR3 extends over 14 amino acids. Per germline, CDR1 MNHEY and CDR2 SMNVEV (reference sequence). DNA for the CDR3: TGTGCCAGCAGTTTTGGGACAGGGGATTCACCCCTCCACTTT. Translated: CASSFGTGDSPLHF.

The J gene is TRBJ1-1, the V gene TRBV5-8; no clear D. The CDR3 totals 14 residues. Looked up from germline, CDR1 is SGHTS and CDR2 is YDEGEE. Deletions cut 3 bases from V and 1 base from J, with 10 bases between. CDR3 DNA: TGTGCCAGCAGCTCCCGGACCTGGAACACTGAAGCTTTCTTT. Translated, it gives CASSSRTWNTEAFF.

This clone occurred once. V and J are TRBV5-1 and TRBJ2-1; TRBD2 agrees at 7 bases. The CDR3 runs to 11 residues. Trimming at V came to 5 bases and at J to 9 bases, leaving 2 bases not matched to a gene. Germline V gives CDR1 SGHRS, CDR2 YFSETQ. The CDR3, as DNA: TGCGCCAGCAGAGGGGAGGGTGAGCAGTTCTTC. Encoded protein: CASRGEGEQFF.

V usage is TRBV11-1 and J usage is TRBJ1-1; no reliable D call. Germline V gene sequence: CDR1 SGHAT, CDR2 FQDESV (reference sequence). This CDR3 comprises 14 residues. The germline V and J ends were trimmed by 2 bases and 1 base, with 8 bases remaining between them. The DNA of the CDR3 is TGTGCCAGCAGCTTACGTAGCCCGAACACTGAAGCTTTCTTT. Protein product: CASSLRSPNTEAFF. The full variable domain, rest sourced from reference TRBV11-1 and TRBJ1-1, is EAEVAQSPRYKITEKSQAVAFWCDPISGHATLYWYRQILGQGPELLVQFQDESVVDDSQLPKDRFSAERLKGVDSTLKIQPAELGDSAMYLCASSLRSPNTEAFFGQGTRLTVV.

The rearrangement uses TRBV3-1 (or the pseudogene TRBV3-2) and TRBJ2-2; D assignment may be TRBD1 or TRBD2 (5 bases each). The CDR3 extends over 15 amino acids. CDR1 and CDR2 (germline): LGHDT, YNNKEL (reference sequence). V was clipped by 10 bases and J by 5 bases, with 20 bases between them. CDR3 DNA: TGTGCCACCCAGGGACCCCTGGAAGTAACCGGGGAGCTGTTTTTT. The encoded protein is CATQGPLEVTGELFF.